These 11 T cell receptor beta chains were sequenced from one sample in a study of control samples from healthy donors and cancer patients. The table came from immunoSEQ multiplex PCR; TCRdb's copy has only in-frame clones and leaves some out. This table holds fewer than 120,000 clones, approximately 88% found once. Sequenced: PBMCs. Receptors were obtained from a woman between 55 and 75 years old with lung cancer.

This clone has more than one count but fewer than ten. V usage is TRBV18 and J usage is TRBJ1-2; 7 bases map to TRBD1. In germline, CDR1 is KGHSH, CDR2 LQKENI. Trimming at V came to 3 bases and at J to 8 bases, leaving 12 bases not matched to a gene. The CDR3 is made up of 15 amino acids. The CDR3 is CASSPEDGQVFGYTF. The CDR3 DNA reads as TGTGCCAGCTCACCCGAGGACGGACAGGTTTTCGGCTACACCTTC.

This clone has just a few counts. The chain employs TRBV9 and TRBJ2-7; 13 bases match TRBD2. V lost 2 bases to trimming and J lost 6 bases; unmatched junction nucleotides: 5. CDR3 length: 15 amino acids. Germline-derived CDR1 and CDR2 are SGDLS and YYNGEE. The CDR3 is CASSVTSGRNPEQYF. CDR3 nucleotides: TGTGCCAGCAGCGTGACTAGCGGGAGGAACCCCGAGCAGTACTTC.

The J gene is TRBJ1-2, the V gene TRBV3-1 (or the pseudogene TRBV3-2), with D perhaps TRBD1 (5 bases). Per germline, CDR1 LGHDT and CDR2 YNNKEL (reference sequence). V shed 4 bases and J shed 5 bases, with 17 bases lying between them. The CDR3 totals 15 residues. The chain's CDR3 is CASSPFDRGGYGYTF. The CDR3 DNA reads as TGTGCCAGCAGCCCCTTCGACCGGGGCGGATATGGCTACACCTTC.

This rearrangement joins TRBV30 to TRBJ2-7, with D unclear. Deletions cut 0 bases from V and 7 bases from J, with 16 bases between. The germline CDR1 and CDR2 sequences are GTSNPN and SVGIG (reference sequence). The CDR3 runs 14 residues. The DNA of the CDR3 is TGTGCCTGGAGTGTGCAGAACTACGTGATGGAGCAGTACTTC. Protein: CAWSVQNYVMEQYF.

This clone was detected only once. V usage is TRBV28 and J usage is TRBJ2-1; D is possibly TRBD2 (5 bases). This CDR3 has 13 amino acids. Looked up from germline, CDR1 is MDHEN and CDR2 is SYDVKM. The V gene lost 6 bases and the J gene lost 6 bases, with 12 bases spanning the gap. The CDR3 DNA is TGTGCCAGCAGGACTACATACCCCAATGAGCAGTTCTTC. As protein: CASRTTYPNEQFF.

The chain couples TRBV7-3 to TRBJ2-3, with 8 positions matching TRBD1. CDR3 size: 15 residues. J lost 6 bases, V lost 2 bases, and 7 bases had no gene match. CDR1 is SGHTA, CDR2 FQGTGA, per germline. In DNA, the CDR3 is TGTGCCAGCAGCTTACTTGGACAGGGTGGGGATACGCAGTATTTT. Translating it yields CASSLLGQGGDTQYF.

CDR3 amino acids: CASSDSLQAGNGYTF. The CDR3 nucleotides read TGTGCCAGCAGTGACTCCCTCCAGGCAGGGAATGGCTACACCTTC. V is TRBV6-4 and J is TRBJ1-2, with D perhaps TRBD1 (5 bases). Germline V lookup: CDR1 MRHNA, CDR2 SNTAGT. V was cut by 0 bases and J by 6 bases, with 14 bases left in between. The CDR3 covers 15 residues.

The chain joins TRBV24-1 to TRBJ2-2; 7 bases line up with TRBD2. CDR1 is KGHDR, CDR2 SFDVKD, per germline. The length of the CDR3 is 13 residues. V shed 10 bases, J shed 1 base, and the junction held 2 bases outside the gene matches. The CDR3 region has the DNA TGTGCCACGGGGGGGGTGAACACCGGGGAGCTGTTTTTT. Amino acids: CATGGVNTGELFF.

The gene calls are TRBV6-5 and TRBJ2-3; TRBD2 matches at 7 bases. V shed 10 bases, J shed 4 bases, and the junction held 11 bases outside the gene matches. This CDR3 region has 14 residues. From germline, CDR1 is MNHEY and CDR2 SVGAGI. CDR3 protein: CATTTSYLADTQYF. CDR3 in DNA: TGTGCCACCACGACTAGCTATTTAGCAGATACGCAGTATTTT.

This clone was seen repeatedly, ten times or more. The CDR3 reads CASSPMNGRNYGYTF. The CDR3 DNA follows: TGTGCCAGCAGCCCAATGAACGGGCGGAACTATGGCTACACCTTC. This sequence joins TRBV9 and TRBJ1-2, with D unclear. Germline CDR1 reads SGDLS; CDR2 reads YYNGEE. CDR3 length: 15 residues. With 4 bases removed from V and 2 bases from J, the gap between germline ends came to 15 bases. The whole variable domain, remainder taken from reference TRBV9 and TRBJ1-2, is DSGVTQTPKHLITATGQRVTLRCSPRSGDLSVYWYQQSLDQGLQFLIQYYNGEERAKGNILERFSAQQFPDLHSELNLSSLELGDSALYFCASSPMNGRNYGYTFGSGTRLTVV.

The CDR3 coding sequence is TGCGCCAGCAGCTTTTTGGAAAGCGGAGAGCAGTACTTC. This gives the protein CASSFLESGEQYF. The genes are TRBV5-1 and TRBJ2-7; perhaps TRBD2 as D (5 bases). CDR1 SGHRS and CDR2 YFSETQ come from the germline V gene. Trimming stripped 2 bases from V and 7 bases from J, with 13 bases between. The CDR3 spans 13 residues.